The present TCR beta chain was sequenced within a study of blood T cells in healthy people across ages. Overall study findings and caveats: When set beside aged donors, long-lived donors presented more naive CD4+ cells and higher diversity. Naive T cell percentage strongly correlated with TCR beta diversity. A roughly linear age-dependent decrease characterized TCR beta diversity per million T cells.

The second PCR ran about 6 to 12 cycles with a sample-barcoded 5' primer and J-beta primers. Each cDNA molecule was tagged by a template-switch adaptor with 12 random nucleotides. Each CDR3 protein is one row after TCRdb ran MiXCR on the 5' RACE reads. Here the sample spans 380,000 or so distinct CDR3 sequences, 50% to 60% being singletons. Trimming left V 3 bases short and J 5 bases short, with 15 bases between. The CDR3 runs 15 residues. About this clonotype: Its target is not known.

This TCR came from a man aged 60 to 75 in good health. This chain links TRBV12-3 or TRBV12-4 with TRBJ2-3; D is uncertain. The source material was blood. CDR3 coding DNA: TGTGCCAGCAGTTTGGGCAGACTCAAGGGAGATACGCAGTATTTT. As protein: CASSLGRLKGDTQYF.